The next 9 T cell receptor beta chains were all read from a single sample in a study of blood T cell repertoires in COVID-19. Only in-frame clones appear in the TCRdb table, and some are missing; sequencing was by immunoSEQ multiplex PCR. The sample shows fewer than 250,000 clones, about 88% of them seen only once. Material: peripheral blood. The source of these receptors is a man in his sixties with acute or convalescent COVID-19.

CDR3 sequence (DNA): TGCGCCAGCAGTGAGTCAACAGGGCAAGAGACCCAGTACTTC. Protein product: CASSESTGQETQYF. This chain joins TRBV10-1 and TRBJ2-5, with TRBD1 as a possible D gene (6 bases). In germline, CDR1 is WNHNN, CDR2 SYGVQD (reference sequence). V lost 0 bases and J lost 2, with 7 bases in between. The CDR3 is 14 residues long.

This chain uses TRBV19 with TRBJ2-1; 12 nucleotides line up with TRBD1. This CDR3 contains 16 residues. V lost 9 bases and J lost 7; bases outside the gene matches: 13. CDR1 and CDR2 from the germline V gene are LNHDA and SQIVND (reference sequence). This CDR3 is CASWRGGTGGQNEQFF. The CDR3 bases are TGTGCCAGCTGGAGGGGCGGGACAGGGGGCCAGAATGAGCAGTTCTTC.

V is TRBV5-1 and J is TRBJ2-1, with no clear D. Trimming left V 0 bases short and J 4 bases short, with 14 bases between. CDR3 length equals 16 residues. CDR1 is SGHRS, CDR2 YFSETQ, per germline. The CDR3 DNA reads as TGCGCCAGCAGCTTGGACGTGGGCCCCTTTTACAATGAGCAGTTCTTC. Its protein product is CASSLDVGPFYNEQFF. The full variable domain, with the rest looked up from reference TRBV5-1 and TRBJ2-1, is KAGVTQTPRYLIKTRGQQVTLSCSPISGHRSVSWYQQTPGQGLQFLFEYFSETQRNKGNFPGRFSGRQFSNSRSEMNVSTLELGDSALYLCASSLDVGPFYNEQFFGPGTRLTVL.

The chain joins TRBV7-2 to TRBJ2-7; possibly TRBD1 for D (5 bases). Germline V CDR1 and CDR2: SGHTA, FQGNSA. Trimming cost V 5 bases and J 4 bases, with 12 bases left between them. The CDR3 is 13 residues long. The CDR3 nucleotides read TGTGCCAGCAGCCCTTACCAGGGTTACGAGCAGTACTTC. Protein product: CASSPYQGYEQYF. The full variable domain, its missing parts supplied by reference TRBV7-2 and TRBJ2-7, is GAGVSQSPSNKVTEKGKDVELRCDPISGHTALYWYRQSLGQGLEFLIYFQGNSAPDKSGLPSDRFSAERTGGSVSTLTIQRTQQEDSAVYLCASSPYQGYEQYFGPGTRLTVT.

This chain links TRBV6-1 with TRBJ2-1; 15 bases map to TRBD2. Germline V lookup: CDR1 MNHNS, CDR2 SASEGT. The CDR3 spans 15 residues. After removal of 3 bases from V and 8 bases from J, the junction contained 2 bases not matched to a gene. This chain's CDR3 is CASSDGLAGGYEQFF. The CDR3 DNA reads as TGTGCCAGCAGTGACGGACTAGCGGGGGGGTATGAGCAGTTCTTC.

The chain joins TRBV18 to TRBJ1-5; D not certain. CDR1 and CDR2 from the germline V gene are KGHSH and LQKENI. CDR3 length: 12 amino acids. Deletions cut 4 bases from V and 3 bases from J, with 4 bases between. CDR3 in DNA: TGTGCCAGCTCACTCTACAATCAGCCCCAGCATTTT. Translated: CASSLYNQPQHF.

This clone was seen only once. The chain employs TRBV5-1 and TRBJ1-1; D is undetermined. CDR1 is SGHRS, CDR2 YFSETQ, per germline. This CDR3 contains 14 residues. The V end lost 8 bases, the J end lost 1 base, and 15 bases lay between the germline ends. This chain's CDR3 is CASTTGSGNTEAFF. The CDR3, as DNA: TGCGCCAGTACTACGGGAAGCGGGAACACTGAAGCTTTCTTT.

J is TRBJ1-6 and V is TRBV2; 8 bases are a match to TRBD1. Germline CDR1 SNHLY, CDR2 FYNNEI. The CDR3 has 19 residues. Trimming at V came to 6 bases and at J to 0 bases, leaving 13 bases not matched to a gene. The chain's CDR3 is CASSDNWTGTSSYNSPLHF. The CDR3 DNA sequence: TGTGCCAGCAGCGATAACTGGACAGGGACGAGCTCCTATAATTCACCCCTCCACTTT.

The rearrangement links TRBV5-1 to TRBJ2-2; possibly TRBD1 for D (5 bases). The CDR3 has 15 amino acids. V was trimmed by 6 bases and J by 6 bases, leaving 18 bases between them. The germline gives CDR1 SGHRS, CDR2 YFSETQ. The CDR3 sequence: CASNPTPNRSGELFF. In nucleotides, the CDR3 is TGCGCCAGCAACCCCACCCCTAACAGGTCCGGGGAGCTGTTTTTT.